This T cell receptor (beta chain) was captured by sequencing in a study of blood T cell repertoires in COVID-19. In the study overall: The United States, Italy and Spain supplied acute and convalescent COVID-19 samples.

This clone occurred once. The V gene's germline CDR1 is LNHDA and CDR2 SQIVND (reference sequence). The length of the CDR3 is 16 residues. The trim removed 7 bases at V and 8 bases at J, leaving 19 bases unmatched. Original processing notes: The assay estimated nucleated cells by amplifying reference gene primers. Sequencing was performed with immunoSEQ multiplex PCR; in TCRdb, only in-frame clones are kept and a portion is missing. V and J calls and clone size are those listed in that table; D and trimming were worked out from the DNA. The sample holds roughly 79,000 clones, approximately 90% seen once.

The receptor was isolated from a man between 45 and 60 years old with active COVID-19. The sequenced sample consisted of peripheral blood. The chain carries TRBV19 and TRBJ1-2, with TRBD1 matching over 7 bases. The CDR3 DNA reads TGTGCCAGTATTCTCCGAGGGGGCGCCAAAAGTATGGGCTACACCTTC. Its protein product is CASILRGGAKSMGYTF. The full variable domain, rest sourced from reference TRBV19 and TRBJ1-2, is DGGITQSPKYLFRKEGQNVTLSCEQNLNHDAMYWYRQDPGQGLRLIYYSQIVNDFQKGDIAEGYSVSREKKESFPLTVTSAQKNPTAFYLCASILRGGAKSMGYTFGSGTRLTVV.